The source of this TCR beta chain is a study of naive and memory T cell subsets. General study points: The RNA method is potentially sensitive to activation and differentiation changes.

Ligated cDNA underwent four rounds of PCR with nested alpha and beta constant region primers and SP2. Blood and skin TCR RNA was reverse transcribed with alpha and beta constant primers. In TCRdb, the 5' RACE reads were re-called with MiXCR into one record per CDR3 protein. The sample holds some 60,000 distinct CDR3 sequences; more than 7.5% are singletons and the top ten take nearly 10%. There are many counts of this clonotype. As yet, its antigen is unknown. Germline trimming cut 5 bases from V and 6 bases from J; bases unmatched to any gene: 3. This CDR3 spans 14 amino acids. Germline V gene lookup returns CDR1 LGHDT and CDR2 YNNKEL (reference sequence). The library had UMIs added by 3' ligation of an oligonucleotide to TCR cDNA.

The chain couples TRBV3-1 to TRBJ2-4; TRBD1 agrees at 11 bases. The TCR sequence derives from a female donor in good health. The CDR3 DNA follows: TGTGCCAGCAGCGCGGGACAGGGGGGAAACATTCAGTACTTC. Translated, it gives CASSAGQGGNIQYF.